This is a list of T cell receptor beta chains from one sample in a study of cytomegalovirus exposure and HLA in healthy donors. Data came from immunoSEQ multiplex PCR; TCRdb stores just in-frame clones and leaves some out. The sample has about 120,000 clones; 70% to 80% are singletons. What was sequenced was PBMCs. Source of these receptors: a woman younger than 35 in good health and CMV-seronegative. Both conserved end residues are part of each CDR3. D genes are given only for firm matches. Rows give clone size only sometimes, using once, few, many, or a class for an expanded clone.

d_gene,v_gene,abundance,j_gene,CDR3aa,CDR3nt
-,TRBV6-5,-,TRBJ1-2,CASRNVLRDNYGYTF,TGTGCCAGCAGGAACGTCCTCAGGGATAACTATGGCTACACCTTC
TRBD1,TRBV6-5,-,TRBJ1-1,CASSYSGTGHTEAFF,TGTGCCAGCAGTTACTCCGGGACAGGGCACACTGAAGCTTTCTTT
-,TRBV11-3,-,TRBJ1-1,CASSLGTSEAFF,TGTGCCAGCAGCTTGGGGACAAGCGAAGCTTTCTTT
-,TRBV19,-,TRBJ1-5,CASVRSGQPQHF,TGTGCCAGTGTGAGGTCCGGTCAGCCCCAGCATTTT
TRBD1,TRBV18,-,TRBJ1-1,CASSPLRGGADTEAFF,TGTGCCAGCTCACCACTGAGAGGGGGCGCGGACACTGAAGCTTTCTTT
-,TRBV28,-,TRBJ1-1,CASSFDRIEAFF,TGTGCCAGCAGCTTTGACAGAATTGAAGCTTTCTTT
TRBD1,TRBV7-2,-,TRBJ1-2,CASSIRQGMFGYTF,TGTGCCAGCAGCATAAGACAGGGAATGTTTGGCTACACCTTC
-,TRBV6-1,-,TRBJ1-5,CASSETTGNRNNQPQHF,TGTGCCAGCAGTGAAACGACCGGGAACCGAAACAATCAGCCCCAGCATTTT
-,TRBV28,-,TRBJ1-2,CASSLGLAGNYGYTF,TGTGCCAGCAGTTTAGGTCTGGCAGGGAACTATGGCTACACCTTC
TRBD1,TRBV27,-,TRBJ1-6,CASSPLRTGGSSPLHF,TGTGCCAGCAGTCCCCTACGGACAGGGGGCAGTTCACCCCTCCACTTT
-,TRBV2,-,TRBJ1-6,CASSYSTGLSSYNSPLHF,TGTGCCAGCAGTTACTCTACAGGGTTAAGCTCCTATAATTCACCCCTCCACTTT
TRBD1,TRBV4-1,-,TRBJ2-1,CASSHLGTGGSHEQFF,TGCGCCAGCAGCCATTTAGGGACAGGGGGGTCTCATGAGCAGTTCTTC
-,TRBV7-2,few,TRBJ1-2,CASSLSPLYGYTF,TGTGCCAGCAGCTTAAGCCCCCTCTATGGCTACACCTTC
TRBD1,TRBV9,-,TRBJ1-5,CASSVGLDRGDQPQHF,TGTGCCAGCAGCGTAGGTCTGGACAGGGGCGACCAGCCCCAGCATTTT
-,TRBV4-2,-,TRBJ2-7,CASSQAQGGYEQYF,TGTGCCAGCAGCCAGGCCCAGGGGGGCTACGAGCAGTACTTC
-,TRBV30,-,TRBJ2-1,CAWSPYNEQFF,TGTGCCTGGAGCCCGTACAATGAGCAGTTCTTC
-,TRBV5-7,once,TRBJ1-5,CASSSRQHDQPQHF,TGTGCCAGCAGCTCTAGACAGCACGATCAGCCCCAGCATTTT
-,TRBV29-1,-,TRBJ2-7,CSVQDSYEQYF,TGCAGCGTTCAAGACTCCTACGAGCAGTACTTC
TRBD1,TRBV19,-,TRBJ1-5,CASRIPGQGPHNQPQHF,TGTGCCAGTAGGATCCCGGGACAGGGCCCTCACAATCAGCCCCAGCATTTT
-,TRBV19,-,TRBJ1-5,CATSQSRGNSNQPQHF,TGTGCCACTTCCCAGAGCCGGGGGAATAGCAATCAGCCCCAGCATTTT
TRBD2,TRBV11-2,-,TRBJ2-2,CASSLAGGTRNTGELFF,TGTGCCAGCAGCTTAGCGGGGGGGACACGGAACACCGGGGAGCTGTTTTTT
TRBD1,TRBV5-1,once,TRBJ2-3,CASSATGTGSSTDTQYF,TGCGCCAGCAGCGCCACCGGGACAGGGAGTAGTACAGATACGCAGTATTTT
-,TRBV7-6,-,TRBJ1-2,CASSLDPHGYGYTF,TGTGCCAGCAGCTTAGATCCCCACGGTTATGGCTACACCTTC
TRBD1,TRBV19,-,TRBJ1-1,CASSIAGQMNTEAFF,TGTGCCAGTAGTATAGCGGGACAGATGAACACTGAAGCTTTCTTT
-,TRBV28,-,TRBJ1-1,CASSSPLAAEAFF,TGTGCCAGCAGTTCCCCCTTGGCAGCTGAAGCTTTCTTT
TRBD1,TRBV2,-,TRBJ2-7,CASSPTGYYEQYF,TGTGCCAGCAGTCCGACAGGGTATTACGAGCAGTACTTC
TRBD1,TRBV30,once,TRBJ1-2,CAWSVKGQGNGYTF,TGTGCCTGGAGTGTAAAAGGACAGGGAAATGGCTACACCTTC
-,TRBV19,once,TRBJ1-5,CASSGGQPQHF,TGTGCCAGTTCGGGGGGACAGCCCCAGCATTTT
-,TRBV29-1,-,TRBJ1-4,CSVLRHEEKLFF,TGCAGCGTCCTACGACATGAAGAAAAACTGTTTTTT
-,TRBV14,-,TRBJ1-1,CASSQVSLNTEAFF,TGTGCCAGCAGCCAAGTTTCTTTAAACACTGAAGCTTTCTTT
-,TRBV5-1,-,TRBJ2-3,CASLKGLGTDTQYF,TGCGCCAGCTTGAAGGGGTTGGGCACAGATACGCAGTATTTT
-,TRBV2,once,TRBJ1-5,CASSVWTTSNQPQHF,TGTGCCAGCAGTGTCTGGACAACTAGCAATCAGCCCCAGCATTTT
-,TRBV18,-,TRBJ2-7,CASSPGAQGSYEQYF,TGTGCCAGCTCACCCGGGGCTCAGGGGTCCTACGAGCAGTACTTC
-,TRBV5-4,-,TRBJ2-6,CASGPQGSVSGANVLTF,TGTGCCAGCGGCCCCCAGGGGTCAGTCTCTGGGGCCAACGTCCTGACTTTC
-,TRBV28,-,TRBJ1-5,CASRQTNQPQHF,TGTGCCAGCCGACAGACCAATCAGCCCCAGCATTTT
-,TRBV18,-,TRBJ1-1,CASSPLTVLNTEAFF,TGTGCCAGCTCACCCCTGACAGTGTTGAACACTGAAGCTTTCTTT
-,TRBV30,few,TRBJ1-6,CAWRLPSNNSPLHF,TGTGCCTGGAGGCTCCCGAGTAATAATTCACCCCTCCACTTT
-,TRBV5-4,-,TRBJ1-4,CASASRGATNEKLFF,TGTGCCAGCGCCTCCAGGGGAGCAACTAATGAAAAACTGTTTTTT
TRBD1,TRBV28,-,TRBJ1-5,CASSLHRGLGNQPQHF,TGTGCCAGCAGTTTGCACAGGGGGCTGGGCAATCAGCCCCAGCATTTT
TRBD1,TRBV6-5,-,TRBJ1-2,CASSRTGFYGYTF,TGTGCCAGCAGCCGGACAGGGTTCTATGGCTACACCTTC
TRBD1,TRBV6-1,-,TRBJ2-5,CASRLRTGEETQYF,TGTGCCAGCAGACTCAGGACAGGGGAGGAGACCCAGTACTTC